The next 12 T cell receptor beta chains were all read from a single sample in a study of blood T cell repertoires in COVID-19. The method was immunoSEQ multiplex PCR; TCRdb's version includes in-frame clones alone and lacks a portion of them. The profile shows more than 85,000 clones, 70% to 80% of them singletons. The sample taken for sequencing was peripheral blood. All receptors derive from a man aged 65-85 years with acute or convalescent COVID-19.

The chain has TRBV4-1 and TRBJ2-3; 8 nucleotides align to TRBD2. Germline loops: CDR1 MGHRA, CDR2 YSYEKL. V shed 4 bases and J 1 base; nucleotides not matched to a gene: 13. This CDR3 is built from 18 residues. CDR3 nucleotide sequence: TGCGCCAGCAGCCCCTCCCATAGCGGGACCCGTCGCACAGATACGCAGTATTTT. Its translation is CASSPSHSGTRRTDTQYF.

J is TRBJ1-3 and V is TRBV20-1; D call uncertain. The CDR3 is 11 amino acids. CDR1 is DFQATT and CDR2 is SNEGSKA in the germline V gene (reference sequence). V lost 3 bases and J 4 bases, leaving 4 bases between the germline ends. The CDR3 loop is CSASSGNTIYF. CDR3 in DNA: TGCAGTGCTAGCTCCGGAAACACCATATATTTT.

The chain has TRBV19 and TRBJ1-2, with 9 bases aligning to TRBD1. This CDR3 is built from 14 residues. CDR1 LNHDA and CDR2 SQIVND come from the germline V gene (reference sequence). The junction had 5 bases not matched to a gene; V was cut back by 5 bases and J by 4 bases. The CDR3 DNA is TGTGCCAGTAGTCCCCGGACAGGGGCCTATGGCTACACCTTC. This gives the protein CASSPRTGAYGYTF.

The V call is TRBV5-1, the J call TRBJ1-1, with a possible D match to TRBD1 (6 bases). Germline-derived CDR1 and CDR2 are SGHRS and YFSETQ. Trimming removed 4 bases from V and 2 bases from J, with 12 bases in between. CDR3 size: 14 residues. CDR3 residues: CASSLRTDNTEAFF. Here the CDR3 DNA reads TGCGCCAGCAGCCTAAGGACAGACAACACTGAAGCTTTCTTT.

A few counts support this clone. The genes are TRBV7-2 and TRBJ1-5; D is undetermined. CDR1 and CDR2 (germline): SGHTA, FQGNSA. V was trimmed by 5 bases and J by 7 bases, leaving 15 bases between them. The CDR3 runs 14 residues. The CDR3 sequence is CASSPRLAGQPQHF. The CDR3, as DNA: TGTGCCAGCAGCCCCCGTTTGGCGGGCCAGCCCCAGCATTTT.

This clone was detected only a few times. The chain carries TRBV28 and TRBJ1-5, with D possibly being TRBD1 (6 bases). V gave up 8 bases and J gave up 5 bases, with 16 bases separating them. There are 14 residues in the CDR3. From germline, CDR1 is MDHEN and CDR2 SYDVKM. CDR3 DNA sequence: TGTGCCAGCGTTATTCCGGGGGGCCATCAGCCCCAGCATTTT. Translating gives CASVIPGGHQPQHF.

The chain employs TRBV28 and TRBJ2-7, with a possible D match to TRBD2 (6 bases). V gave up 2 bases and J gave up 7 bases, with 9 bases separating them. Germline loops: CDR1 MDHEN, CDR2 SYDVKM. The CDR3 totals 12 residues. The CDR3 bases are TGTGCCAGCAGTTTAACGGGGAGGGAGCAGTACTTC. Translated, it gives CASSLTGREQYF.

The V call is TRBV6-6, the J call TRBJ2-7; D is uncertain. V gave up 6 bases and J gave up 6 bases, with 15 bases separating them. The CDR3 loop spans 13 amino acids. Germline-derived CDR1 and CDR2 are MNHNY and SVGAGI (reference sequence). As DNA, the CDR3 is TGTGCCAGCAGAACAGAGTCGTTTGGCGAGCAGTACTTC. Translation gives CASRTESFGEQYF.

This sequence joins TRBV11-2 and TRBJ1-2; 7 positions match TRBD1. The CDR3 totals 15 residues. The V gene's germline CDR1 is SGHAT and CDR2 FQNNGV. Trimming cost V 5 bases and J 5 bases; bases outside gene matches: 11. CDR3: CASSHSRDSTYGYTF. In nucleotides, the CDR3 is TGTGCCAGCAGCCACTCCCGGGACAGCACGTATGGCTACACCTTC.

By sample fraction, this clone is medium-sized (0.01 to 0.1%). The chain joins TRBV20-1 to TRBJ1-4; possibly TRBD1 for D (5 bases). This CDR3 has 11 amino acids. Germline V gene lookup returns CDR1 DFQATT and CDR2 SNEGSKA (reference sequence). Trimming shortened V by 4 bases and J by 13 bases, and 13 bases separated the two germline ends. In nucleotides, the CDR3 is TGCAGTGCTAAGGGGCGGCGGGGACTGTTTTTT. Translating gives CSAKGRRGLFF.

This chain connects TRBV29-1 to TRBJ2-2; the match to TRBD2 covers 7 bases. Germline V lookup: CDR1 SQVTM, CDR2 ANQGSEA. Germline trimming cut 7 bases from V and 3 bases from J; bases unmatched to any gene: 5. The CDR3 contains 13 residues. The CDR3 DNA reads TGCAGCGGGGAACGGGGGGACACCGGGGAGCTGTTTTTT. Its protein product is CSGERGDTGELFF.

The gene calls are TRBV6-6 and TRBJ2-2, with a tentative D call TRBD2 (7 bases). CDR3 length: 15 amino acids. Per germline, CDR1 MNHNY and CDR2 SVGAGI (reference sequence). V was trimmed by 6 bases and J by 6 bases, leaving 17 bases between them. The CDR3 nucleotides are TGTGCCAGCAGGAACGACGGGGGGCGACCCGGGGAGCTGTTTTTT. Protein sequence: CASRNDGGRPGELFF.